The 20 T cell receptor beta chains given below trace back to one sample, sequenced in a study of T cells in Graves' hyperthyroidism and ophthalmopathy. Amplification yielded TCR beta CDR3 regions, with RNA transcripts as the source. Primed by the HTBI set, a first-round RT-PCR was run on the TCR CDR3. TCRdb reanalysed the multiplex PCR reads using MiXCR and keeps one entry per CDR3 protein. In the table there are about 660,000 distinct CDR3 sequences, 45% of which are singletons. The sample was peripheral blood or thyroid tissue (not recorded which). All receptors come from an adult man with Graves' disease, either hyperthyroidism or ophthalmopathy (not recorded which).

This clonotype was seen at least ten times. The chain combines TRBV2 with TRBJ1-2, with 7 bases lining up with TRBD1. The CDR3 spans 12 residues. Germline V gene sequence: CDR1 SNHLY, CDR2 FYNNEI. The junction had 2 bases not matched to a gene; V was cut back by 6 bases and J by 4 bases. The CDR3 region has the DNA TGTGCCAGCAGGGGGACAGTCTATGGCTACACCTTC. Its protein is CASRGTVYGYTF.

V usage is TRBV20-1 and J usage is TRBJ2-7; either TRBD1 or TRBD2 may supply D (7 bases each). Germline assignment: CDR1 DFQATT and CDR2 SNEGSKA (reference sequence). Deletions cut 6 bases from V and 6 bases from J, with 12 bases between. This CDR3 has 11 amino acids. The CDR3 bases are TGCAGTGCCCTCAGGGGGGGCGAGCAGTACTTC. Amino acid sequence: CSALRGGEQYF.

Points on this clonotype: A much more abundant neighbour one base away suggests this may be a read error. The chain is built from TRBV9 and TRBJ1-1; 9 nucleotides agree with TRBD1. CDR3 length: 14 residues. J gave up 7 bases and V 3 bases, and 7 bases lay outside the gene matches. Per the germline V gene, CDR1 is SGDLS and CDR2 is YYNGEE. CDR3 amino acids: CASSAQLDRGEAFF. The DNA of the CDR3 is TGTGCCAGCAGCGCCCAATTGGACAGGGGTGAAGCTTTCTTT.

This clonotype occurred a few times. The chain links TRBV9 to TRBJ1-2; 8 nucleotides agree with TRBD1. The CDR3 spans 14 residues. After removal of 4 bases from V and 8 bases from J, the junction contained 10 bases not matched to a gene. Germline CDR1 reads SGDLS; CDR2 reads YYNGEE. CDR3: CASSTPTGAEGYTF. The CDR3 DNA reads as TGTGCCAGCAGCACCCCGACAGGGGCGGAGGGCTACACCTTC.

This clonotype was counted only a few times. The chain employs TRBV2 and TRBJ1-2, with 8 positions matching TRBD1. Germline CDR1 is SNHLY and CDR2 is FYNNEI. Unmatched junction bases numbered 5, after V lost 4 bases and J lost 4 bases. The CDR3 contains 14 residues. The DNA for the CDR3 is TGTGCCAGCAGTGCCGACAGGGGAACCTATGGCTACACCTTC. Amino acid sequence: CASSADRGTYGYTF.

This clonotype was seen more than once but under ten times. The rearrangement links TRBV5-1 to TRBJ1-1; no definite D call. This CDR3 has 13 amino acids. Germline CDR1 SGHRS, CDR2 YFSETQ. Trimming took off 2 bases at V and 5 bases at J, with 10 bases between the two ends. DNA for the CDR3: TGCGCCAGCAGCTTATCAGAGCGTACTGAAGCTTTCTTT. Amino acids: CASSLSERTEAFF.

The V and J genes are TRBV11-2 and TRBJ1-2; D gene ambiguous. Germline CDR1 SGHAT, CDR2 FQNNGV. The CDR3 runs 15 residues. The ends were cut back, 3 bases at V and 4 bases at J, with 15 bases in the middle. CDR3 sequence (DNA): TGTGCCAGCAGCTTGGCCGTCTTAGGGAGCTATGGCTACACCTTC. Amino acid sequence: CASSLAVLGSYGYTF.

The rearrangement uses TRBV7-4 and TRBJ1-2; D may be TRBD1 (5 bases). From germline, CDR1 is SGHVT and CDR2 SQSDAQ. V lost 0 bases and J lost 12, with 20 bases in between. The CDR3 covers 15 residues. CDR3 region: CASSLAGRGPMIHTF. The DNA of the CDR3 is TGTGCCAGCAGCTTAGCCGGGAGGGGCCCCATGATCCACACCTTC. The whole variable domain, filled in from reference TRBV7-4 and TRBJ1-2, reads GAGVSQSPRYKVAKRGRDVALRCDSISGHVTLYWYRQTLGQGSEVLTYSQSDAQRDKSGRPSGRFSAERPERSVSTLKIQRTEQGDSAVYLCASSLAGRGPMIHTFGSGTRLTVV.

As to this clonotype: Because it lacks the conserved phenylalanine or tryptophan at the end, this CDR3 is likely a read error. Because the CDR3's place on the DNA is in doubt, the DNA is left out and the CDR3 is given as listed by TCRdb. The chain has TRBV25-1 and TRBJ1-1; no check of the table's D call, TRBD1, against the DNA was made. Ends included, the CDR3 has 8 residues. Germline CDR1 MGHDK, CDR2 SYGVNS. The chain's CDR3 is CASSESGG.

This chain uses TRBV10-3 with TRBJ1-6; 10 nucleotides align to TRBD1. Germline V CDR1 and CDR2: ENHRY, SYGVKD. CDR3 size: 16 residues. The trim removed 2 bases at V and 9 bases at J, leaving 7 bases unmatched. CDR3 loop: CAISEALTGGSSPLHF. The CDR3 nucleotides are TGTGCCATCAGTGAGGCCCTGACAGGGGGCAGTTCACCCCTCCACTTT.

DNA for the CDR3: TGCAGTGCTAGGCAAATTTATGGCTACACCTTC. Translation gives CSARQIYGYTF. The chain employs TRBV20-1 and TRBJ1-2; D unclear. V lost 3 bases, J lost 5 bases, and 7 bases lay in between. Germline-derived CDR1 and CDR2 are DFQATT and SNEGSKA (reference sequence). CDR3 size: 11 residues.

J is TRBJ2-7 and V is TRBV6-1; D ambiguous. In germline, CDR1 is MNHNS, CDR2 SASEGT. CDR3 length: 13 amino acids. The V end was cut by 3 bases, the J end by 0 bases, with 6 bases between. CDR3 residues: CASSETASYEQYF. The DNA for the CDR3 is TGTGCCAGCAGTGAGACGGCCTCCTACGAGCAGTACTTC.

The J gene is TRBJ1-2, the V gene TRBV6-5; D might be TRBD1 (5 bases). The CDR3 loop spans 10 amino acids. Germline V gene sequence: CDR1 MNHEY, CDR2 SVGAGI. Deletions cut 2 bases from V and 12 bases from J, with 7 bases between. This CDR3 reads CASSYGADTF. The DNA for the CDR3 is TGTGCCAGCAGTTACGGGGCGGACACCTTC.

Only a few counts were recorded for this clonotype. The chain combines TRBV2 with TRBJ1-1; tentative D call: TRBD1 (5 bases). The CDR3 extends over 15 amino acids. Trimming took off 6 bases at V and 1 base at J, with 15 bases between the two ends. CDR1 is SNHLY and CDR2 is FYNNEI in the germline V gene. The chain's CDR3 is CASRGSGTPNTEAFF. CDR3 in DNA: TGTGCCAGCAGGGGTTCAGGGACGCCGAACACTGAAGCTTTCTTT. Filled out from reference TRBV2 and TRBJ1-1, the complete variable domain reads EPEVTQTPSHQVTQMGQEVILRCVPISNHLYFYWYRQILGQKVEFLVSFYNNEISEKSEIFDDQFSVERPDGSNFTLKIRSTKLEDSAMYFCASRGSGTPNTEAFFGQGTRLTVV.

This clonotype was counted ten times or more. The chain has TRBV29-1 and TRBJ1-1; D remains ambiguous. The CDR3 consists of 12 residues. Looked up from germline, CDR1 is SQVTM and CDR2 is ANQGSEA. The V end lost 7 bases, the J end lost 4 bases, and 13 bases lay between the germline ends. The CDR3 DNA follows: TGCAGCGGCCGGGCCCCGGGCACTGAAGCTTTCTTT. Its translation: CSGRAPGTEAFF.

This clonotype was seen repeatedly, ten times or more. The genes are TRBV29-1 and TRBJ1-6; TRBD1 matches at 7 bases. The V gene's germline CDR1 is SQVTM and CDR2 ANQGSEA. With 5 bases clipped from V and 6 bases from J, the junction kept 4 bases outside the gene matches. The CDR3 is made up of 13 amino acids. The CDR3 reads CSVQRDSNSPLHF. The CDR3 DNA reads TGCAGCGTTCAAAGGGACAGTAATTCACCCCTCCACTTT. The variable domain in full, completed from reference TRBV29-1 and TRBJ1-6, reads SAVISQKPSRDICQRGTSLTIQCQVDSQVTMMFWYRQQPGQSLTLIATANQGSEATYESGFVIDKFPISRPNLTFSTLTVSNMSPEDSSIYLCSVQRDSNSPLHFGNGTRLTVT.

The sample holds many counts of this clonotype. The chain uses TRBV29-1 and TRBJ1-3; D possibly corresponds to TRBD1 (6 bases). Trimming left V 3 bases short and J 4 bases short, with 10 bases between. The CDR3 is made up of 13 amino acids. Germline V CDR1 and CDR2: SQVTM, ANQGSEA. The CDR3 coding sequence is TGCAGCGTTGAGGGGGCGCAGGGAAACACCATATATTTT. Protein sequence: CSVEGAQGNTIYF.

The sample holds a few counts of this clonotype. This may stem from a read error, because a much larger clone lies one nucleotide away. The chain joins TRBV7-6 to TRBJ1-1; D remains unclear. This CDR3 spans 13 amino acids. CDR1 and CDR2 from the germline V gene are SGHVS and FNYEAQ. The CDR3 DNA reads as TGTGCCGGCAGCGCCACCTCGAACACTGAAGCTTTCTTT. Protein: CAGSATSNTEAFF.

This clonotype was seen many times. This CDR3 is CAISESIALGYQPQHF. Here the CDR3 DNA reads TGTGCCATCAGTGAGTCAATCGCCTTGGGGTATCAGCCCCAGCATTTT. This chain joins TRBV10-3 and TRBJ1-5; D is ambiguous. Germline CDR1 and CDR2: ENHRY and SYGVKD. The CDR3 consists of 16 residues. V was trimmed by 0 bases and J by 5 bases, leaving 14 bases between them.

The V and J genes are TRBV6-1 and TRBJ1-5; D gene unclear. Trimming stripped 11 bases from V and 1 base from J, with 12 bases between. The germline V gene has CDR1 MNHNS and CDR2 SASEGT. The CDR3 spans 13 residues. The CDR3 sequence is CASKAVSNQPQHF. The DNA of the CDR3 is TGTGCCTCGAAGGCAGTGAGCAATCAGCCCCAGCATTTT.